This T cell receptor (beta chain) was found in a study of blood T cell repertoires in COVID-19. For the study at large: The analysed material was cDNA or gDNA that came from T cells, B-cell-depleted T cells, or PBMCs.

In the study's own analysis: The assay estimated nucleated cells by amplifying reference gene primers. TCRdb's copy holds only in-frame clones and misses some; the assay was immunoSEQ multiplex PCR. V and J calls and clone size are given by that table; D and trimming were obtained from the DNA. Seen here are fewer than 200,000 clones, more than 85% observed once, and the top ten hold roughly 1.2%. Germline V gene lookup returns CDR1 PRHDT and CDR2 FYEKMQ (reference sequence). Unmatched junction bases numbered 5, after V lost 5 bases and J lost 4 bases. The CDR3 has 13 residues. Across fewer than 25 US areas, participants ranged in age from roughly 18 to 95 years.

The chain carries TRBV13 and TRBJ2-7, with TRBD2 matching over 7 bases. The clonotype was recovered from a human donor with acute COVID-19. The donor label of this sample is uncertain. Sequenced material: PBMCs or T cells enriched from blood (not recorded which). The CDR3 protein is CASSVPGGYEQYF. In nucleotides, the CDR3 is TGTGCCAGCAGCGTGCCGGGGGGATACGAGCAGTACTTC.